The 21 T cell receptor delta chains in this list originate from one sample, sequenced in a study of γδ T cells in repeated Plasmodium falciparum infection. Vgamma9/Vdelta2+ and Vdelta2-negative gammadelta T cells were flow-sorted from PBMC for bulk sequencing. TCRdb processed the multiplex PCR reads again with the CATT caller. Here the sample spans 75,000 to 95,000 delta-chain clones, approximately 0.92% being singletons. The sequenced material came from gamma-delta T cells from blood. The source of these receptors is a pool of human donors (malaria-infected and uninfected, not separated).

Concerning this clone: A single base is all that separates this from a far larger clone, so a read error is likely. At the DNA level, this CDR3 is encoded by other sequences in the same sample as well. This sequence joins TRDV2 and TRDJ1, with a tentative D call TRDD3 (6 bases). Germline matching of the DNA provided the J gene here, since TCRdb leaves it blank. The germline V gene encodes CDR1 GEAIGNYY and CDR2 EKD. The CDR3 extends over 14 amino acids. CDR3 nucleotide sequence: TGCGCCTGTGACATTTTGGGGGTCACCGATAAACTCATCTTT. Its protein product is CACDILGVTDKLIF.

This clone was observed a few times. The protein TCRdb gives is from a much larger clone and does not agree with this DNA's translation at residue 5, likely a read error; the protein shown here comes from the DNA. The chain recombines TRDV1 with TRDJ1; TRDD3 matches 8 bases. The CDR3 totals 18 residues. Germline V CDR1 and CDR2: TSWWSYY, QGS. V was clipped by 9 bases and J by 0 bases; unmatched bases: 18. For the CDR3, the DNA is TGTGCTCTCCGACCTCCTCTCCTACTGGGGGTCCACACCGATAAACTCATCTTT. Translating gives CALRPPLLLGVHTDKLIF.

With respect to this clone: The protein in TCRdb stems from a much larger clone and differs at residue 19 from this DNA's translation, likely a read error; here the protein is translated from the DNA. CDR3 in DNA: TGTGCTCTTGGGGACCCCCTCTCTACGGCCCCAACCTACGTCCATCAGTACACCGGTAAACTCATCTTT. Residues: CALGDPLSTAPTYVHQYTGKLIF. The V call is TRDV1, the J call TRDJ1; D perhaps matches TRDD2 (5 bases). Because TCRdb records no J gene, it was assigned here through a match of the DNA to germline. The CDR3 length is 23 residues. The germline V gene encodes CDR1 TSWWSYY and CDR2 QGS.

Remarks on this clone: The amino acid sequence in TCRdb belongs to a much larger clone and departs from this DNA's translation at residue 13, likely a sequencing read error; the sequence shown is translated from the DNA. CDR3 in amino acids: CALGEPHLFISHVYTDKLIF. The CDR3 nucleotides read TGTGCTCTTGGGGAACCCCACCTATTTATCTCGCATGTGTACACCGATAAACTCATCTTT. The rearrangement uses TRDV1 and TRDJ1; D unclear. Here the J gene was assigned by germline matching of the DNA, as TCRdb has none. The germline V and J ends were trimmed by 1 base and 0 bases, with 24 bases remaining between them. The CDR3 sequence is 20 residues long. The germline V gene has CDR1 TSWWSYY and CDR2 QGS.

Points on this clone: This DNA's translation and the protein TCRdb lists, from a much larger clone, do not match at residue 9, likely due to a read error; the protein shown is translated from the DNA. V is TRDV2 and J is TRDJ3, with D perhaps TRDD3 (6 bases). In the absence of a J gene in TCRdb, the DNA was matched to germline to assign it here. Looked up from germline, CDR1 is GEAIGNYY and CDR2 is EKD. This CDR3 region has 21 residues. V shed 0 bases and J shed 0 bases, with 20 bases lying between them. CDR3 bases: TGTGCCTGTGACACCGCCCAACTGAGGGATAAAATCTCCTGGGACACCCGACAGATGTTTTTC. Its translation: CACDTAQLRDKISWDTRQMFF.

This clone was observed a handful of times. The protein recorded in TCRdb matches a much larger clone and deviates from this DNA's translation at residue 6, suggesting a read error; the protein here is obtained by translating the DNA. The V call is TRDV2, the J call TRDJ1, with a possible D match to TRDD3 (5 bases). Germline loops: CDR1 GEAIGNYY, CDR2 EKD. CDR3 length: 19 amino acids. V was clipped by 0 bases and J by 5 bases, with 27 bases between them. The CDR3 DNA follows: TGTGCCTGTGACACCGCTTATGGAGCCGGGATTCACAAAGGGGATAAACTCATCTTT. Its protein is CACDTAYGAGIHKGDKLIF.

This clone was picked up a small number of times. A single base is all that separates this from a far larger clone, so a read error is likely. In the same sample, other DNA sequences code for this CDR3. V gene TRDV1 combines with J gene TRDJ1; tentative D call: TRDD3 (6 bases). TCRdb gives no J gene; it was assigned here by matching the DNA to germline. This CDR3 contains 14 residues. V was cut by 4 bases and J by 5 bases, with 14 bases left in between. Germline V gene sequence: CDR1 TSWWSYY, CDR2 QGS. CDR3 sequence: CALGGLWGTDKLIF. The DNA of the CDR3 is TGTGCTCTTGGGGGACTCTGGGGAACTGATAAACTCATCTTT.

This clone has ten or more counts. TCRdb shows a much larger clone's protein in place of this DNA's translation, and the two differ at residue 6, likely through a read error; the protein shown is translated from the DNA. CDR3 sequence reads: CACDLPAGGNHDKLIF. The DNA of the CDR3 is TGTGCCTGTGACCTCCCCGCTGGGGGAAACCACGATAAACTCATCTTT. V usage is TRDV2 and J usage is TRDJ1; 8 nucleotides line up with TRDD3. Germline V gene lookup returns CDR1 GEAIGNYY and CDR2 EKD. The length of the CDR3 is 16 residues. V gave up 3 bases and J gave up 4 bases; unmatched junction bases: 12.

Note on this clone: The protein recorded in TCRdb matches a much larger clone and deviates from this DNA's translation at residue 15, suggesting a read error; the protein here is obtained by translating the DNA. The rearrangement uses TRDV2 and TRDJ1, with 11 bases lining up with TRDD3. The CDR3 runs 19 residues. Germline CDR1 reads GEAIGNYY; CDR2 reads EKD. CDR3 protein: CACDPVKLGDRVYTNKLIF. CDR3 sequence (DNA): TGTGCCTGTGACCCTGTAAAACTGGGGGATAGAGTCTACACCAATAAACTCATCTTT.

This clone occurred a few times. It differs at one base from a far larger clone, so likely a read error. This specimen includes other DNA sequences encoding the same CDR3. This chain joins TRDV1 and TRDJ1; no clear D. TCRdb does not report a J gene; here it was assigned by matching the DNA to germline references. Per the germline V gene, CDR1 is TSWWSYY and CDR2 is QGS. The V gene lost 4 bases and the J gene lost 1 base, with 13 bases spanning the gap. The CDR3 is made up of 15 amino acids. The CDR3 is CALGVVIRGTDKLIF. In DNA, the CDR3 is TGTGCTCTTGGGGTCGTCATCCGGGGCACCGATAAACTCATCTTT.

In regard to this clone: Given a far larger clone just one base away, this is likely a sequencing read error. The sample carries other DNA sequences with the same CDR3. The V gene reported is TRDV2; the J gene is uncalled. The CDR3 runs 15 residues. Germline V CDR1 and CDR2: GEAIGNYY, EKD. The chain's CDR3 is CACDTVGQYTDKLIF. CDR3 DNA: TGTGCCTGTGACACCGTTGGACAGTACACCGATAAACTAATCTTT.

This clone has a count of ten or more. A far larger clone differs by one base, so this is likely a read error. The sample has other DNA sequences that encode this CDR3 too. This chain connects TRDV2 to TRDJ2, with 7 bases aligning to TRDD3. In germline, CDR1 is GEAIGNYY, CDR2 EKD. This CDR3 has 15 residues. V lost 0 bases and J lost 8; bases outside the gene matches: 8. As DNA, the CDR3 is TGTGCCTGTGACACCGGGGGATCGGAAAAGGCACAACTCTTCTTT. This codes for CACDTGGSEKAQLFF.

With regard to this clone: The protein held in TCRdb is that of a much larger clone and does not match this DNA's translation at residue 6, likely because of a read error; the protein shown is translated from the DNA. This chain connects TRDV2 to TRDJ1; D is undetermined. The CDR3 is made up of 14 amino acids. CDR1 and CDR2 (germline): GEAIGNYY, EKD. The V gene lost 3 bases and the J gene lost 0 bases, with 10 bases spanning the gap. In DNA form, the CDR3 reads TGTGCCTGTGACGCTACTTCGTACACCGATAAACTCATCTTT. As protein: CACDATSYTDKLIF.

Concerning this clone: The protein in TCRdb stems from a much larger clone and differs at residue 3 from this DNA's translation, likely a read error; here the protein is translated from the DNA. The CDR3 DNA reads as TGTGCCCGTGATACCCTACTGGGGGAACTTTGGGACACCCGACAGATGTTTTTC. Amino acids: CARDTLLGELWDTRQMFF. The chain has TRDV2 and TRDJ3, with 9 bases fitting TRDD3. Germline matching of the DNA provided the J gene here, since TCRdb leaves it blank. This CDR3 has 18 residues. The germline CDR1 and CDR2 sequences are GEAIGNYY and EKD.

The sample holds a few counts of this clone. The TCRdb record carries a much larger clone's protein, which differs from this DNA's translation at residue 7; a read error is the likely cause, and the protein listed here is the DNA translation. The J gene is TRDJ1, the V gene TRDV1, with D possibly TRDD3 on 8 matching bases. The J gene, left out of TCRdb, was set here by checking the DNA against germline. V was cut by 3 bases and J by 8 bases, with 28 bases left in between. The CDR3 extends over 18 amino acids. The V gene's germline CDR1 is TSWWSYY and CDR2 QGS. As DNA, the CDR3 is TGTGCTCTTGGGGATCGCAGTTCCTACAAGGGCTGGGGGACCAAACTCATCTTT. This encodes CALGDRSSYKGWGTKLIF.

Worth noting for this clone: A far more abundant clone sits one base away, making this likely a read error. This sample includes further DNA sequences coding for the same CDR3. The chain joins TRDV2 to TRDJ1; D gene unclear. This CDR3 contains 16 residues. Germline CDR1 reads GEAIGNYY; CDR2 reads EKD. The ends were cut back, 4 bases at V and 0 bases at J, with 17 bases in the middle. CDR3 region: CACDTMSRTYTDKLIF. CDR3 sequence (DNA): TGTGCCTGTGATACCATGTCCAGAACATACACCGATAAACTCATCTTT.

With regard to this clone: It is likely a read error: a sequence one base away is far more abundant. The same CDR3 is also encoded by other DNA sequences in this sample. The V gene is TRDV2, but the J gene lacks a call; TRDD3 is the table's D call, not checked against the DNA. The CDR3 runs 14 residues. From germline, CDR1 is GEAIGNYY and CDR2 EKD. In nucleotides, the CDR3 is TGTGCCTGTGACCTCATGGGGTACACCGATAAACTCATATTT. It is translated as CACDLMGYTDKLIF.

At least ten counts were recorded for this clone. Other nucleotide sequences from this sample produce the same CDR3. The chain employs TRDV1 and TRDJ1; 12 nucleotides line up with TRDD3. J gave up 1 base and V 2 bases, and 11 bases lay outside the gene matches. Germline CDR1 TSWWSYY, CDR2 QGS. This CDR3 region has 19 residues. This chain's CDR3 is CALGEMDRTGGYSTDKLIF. DNA of the CDR3: TGTGCTCTTGGGGAAATGGACCGCACTGGGGGATACTCCACCGATAAACTCATCTTT.

Concerning this clone: A read error likely explains this, since a far larger clone differs by one base. The same CDR3 can be traced to other DNA sequences in this sample. The V gene is TRDV2, the J gene TRDJ1; D remains unclear. The J gene, absent from TCRdb, was called here by matching the DNA to germline. Per the germline V gene, CDR1 is GEAIGNYY and CDR2 is EKD. Between the trimmed V and J ends, which lost 0 bases and 1 base, there was a span of 14 bases. The CDR3 covers 16 residues. CDR3 nucleotide sequence: TGTGCCTGTGACACCGACGCAGGAGGACCCACCGATAAACTCATCTTT. Residues: CACDTDAGGPTDKLIF.

This clone has more than one count but fewer than ten. A much larger clone differs from this one at a single base, so this may be a read error. The same CDR3 can be traced to other DNA sequences in this sample. V gene TRDV1 combines with J gene TRDJ1; TRDD3 matches 9 bases. V shed 6 bases, J shed 8 bases, and the junction held 22 bases outside the gene matches. Germline CDR1 is TSWWSYY and CDR2 is QGS. CDR3 length: 18 amino acids. The CDR3 sequence is CALGPLWGIKGLDDKLIF. CDR3 DNA sequence: TGTGCTCTTGGACCCCTCTGGGGGATTAAAGGACTCGACGACAAACTCATCTTT.

Many counts were recorded for this clone. It is likely a read error: a sequence one base away is far more abundant. At the DNA level, this CDR3 is encoded by other sequences in the same sample as well. The chain links TRDV1 to TRDJ1, with TRDD3 matching 10 bases. The length of the CDR3 is 21 residues. Trimming at V came to 0 bases and at J to 4 bases, leaving 20 bases not matched to a gene. The germline CDR1 and CDR2 sequences are TSWWSYY and QGS. The CDR3 sequence: CALGELGPTELLGDWCDKLIF. CDR3 sequence (DNA): TGTGCTCTTGGGGAACTCGGTCCTACGGAGCTACTGGGGGATTGGTGCGATAAACTCATCTTT.